A single sample is the source of the 5 T cell receptor beta chains below, sequenced in a study of Graves' ophthalmopathy and Graves' hyperthyroidism. RNA served as the template for amplifying TCR beta CDR3 regions. Investigators did first-round RT-PCR with HTBI primers, then second-round multiplex PCR. MiXCR was run by TCRdb on the multiplex PCR reads, yielding one entry per CDR3 protein. The sample includes some 390,000 distinct CDR3 sequences, about 17% of them seen just once. The specimen sequenced was peripheral blood. These receptors all come from a woman aged 18-30 years with Graves' ophthalmopathy.

This clonotype was counted a few times. The V call is TRBV2, the J call TRBJ2-7, with a tentative D call TRBD1 (6 bases). The CDR3 contains 15 residues. Trimming pared 6 bases from V and 0 bases from J, leaving 15 bases between. Looked up from germline, CDR1 is SNHLY and CDR2 is FYNNEI. CDR3 nucleotides: TGTGCCAGCAGGGCGACAGGTTCCTCCTCCTACGAGCAGTACTTC. Amino acid sequence: CASRATGSSSYEQYF. Supplemented by reference TRBV2 and TRBJ2-7, the full variable domain reads EPEVTQTPSHQVTQMGQEVILRCVPISNHLYFYWYRQILGQKVEFLVSFYNNEISEKSEIFDDQFSVERPDGSNFTLKIRSTKLEDSAMYFCASRATGSSSYEQYFGPGTRLTVT.

This clonotype has a count of ten or more. This sequence joins TRBV28 and TRBJ1-1; no firm D call. Germline-derived CDR1 and CDR2 are MDHEN and SYDVKM. Deletions cut 5 bases from V and 4 bases from J, with 17 bases between. CDR3 length equals 15 residues. For the CDR3, the DNA is TGTGCCAGCAGTAGGTACAGACTTGATTCCACTGAAGCTTTCTTT. Encoded protein: CASSRYRLDSTEAFF.

Ten or more counts support this clonotype. V is TRBV11-2 and J is TRBJ2-7; D not resolved. Germline V gene lookup returns CDR1 SGHAT and CDR2 FQNNGV. V lost 0 bases and J lost 1, with 7 bases in between. This CDR3 has 14 residues. Here the CDR3 reads CASSLERQSYEQYF. For the CDR3, the DNA is TGTGCCAGCAGCTTAGAACGGCAGTCCTACGAGCAGTACTTC.

V and J are TRBV6-2 or TRBV6-3 and TRBJ1-1; 9 bases agree with TRBD1. The V and J ends lost 5 bases and 5 bases, in that order; junction bases with no gene match: 12. Germline V lookup: CDR1 MNHEY, CDR2 SVGEGT. The CDR3 consists of 16 residues. The CDR3 reads CASSPDPGQGRTEAFF. The CDR3, as DNA: TGTGCCAGCAGTCCTGATCCGGGACAGGGAAGGACTGAAGCTTTCTTT.

This clonotype was counted at least ten times. The rearrangement uses TRBV20-1 and TRBJ1-6; 8 nucleotides agree with TRBD1. There are 13 residues in the CDR3. Trimming removed 0 bases from V and 10 bases from J; junction bases left unmatched: 2. The V gene's germline CDR1 is DFQATT and CDR2 SNEGSKA (reference sequence). CDR3 DNA: TGCAGTGCTAGAGACGACAGGGGATCACCCCTCCACTTT. Translated, it gives CSARDDRGSPLHF.